The 20 T cell receptor beta chains below were found in one sample sequenced in a study of shared clonotypes between healthy human individuals (dated by TCRdb to 2020 to 2021). The receptor library was made with the immunoSEQ multiplex PCR assay. TCRdb obtained this table from immuneACCESS and retained in-frame rearrangements with V and J assigned. These tables miss some clones; where compared with another copy, unresolved V genes account for less than half of the shortfall, and the remainder is unexplained. Across this sample there are more than 80,000 clones, with roughly 69% seen only once. The top ten constitute about 42% of the sample. Sequenced material: memory CD8+ T cells sorted from blood. According to the study, the label for this sample's cell subset or site signals: CD45RO+ cells pooled with CCR7-negative TemRA cells. The receptors originated from a man aged 25 to 40 in good health.

The chain employs TRBV18 and TRBJ2-1; D not resolved. Germline CDR1 and CDR2: KGHSH and LQKENI. Trimming shortened V by 5 bases and J by 12 bases, and 14 bases separated the two germline ends. This CDR3 has 12 residues. CDR3 protein: CASSDEGYLQFF. Written as DNA, the CDR3 is TGTGCCAGCTCAGACGAAGGGTATCTGCAGTTCTTC.

The V call is TRBV4-2, the J call TRBJ2-1; 11 bases are a match to TRBD2. In germline, CDR1 is LGHNA, CDR2 YNFKEQ. CDR3 length: 20 residues. V shed 5 bases and J 8 bases; nucleotides not matched to a gene: 23. As DNA, the CDR3 is TGTGCCAGCAGCTTATACGACCCACCTCTTCTACTAGCGGGAGAGTATGAGCAGTTCTTC. This codes for CASSLYDPPLLLAGEYEQFF.

A word on this clone: A read error is likely here: a far larger clone is one base away. The V call is TRBV6-4, the J call TRBJ2-3, with TRBD2 matching 11 bases. The CDR3 has 15 residues. CDR1 is MRHNA and CDR2 is SNTAGT in the germline V gene. The chain's CDR3 is CASSDGTSGTNTQYF. The CDR3 coding sequence is TGTGCCAGCAGTGACGGGACTAGCGGCACAAATACGCAGTATTTT.

The table lists this clone with a count of one. This chain joins TRBV27 and TRBJ2-1, with D uncertain. CDR1 and CDR2 (germline): MNHEY, SMNVEV (reference sequence). The CDR3 contains 12 residues. With 8 bases removed from V and 7 bases from J, the gap between germline ends came to 12 bases. CDR3 loop: CASGRSPNEQFF. CDR3 in DNA: TGTGCCAGCGGTAGGAGCCCAAATGAGCAGTTCTTC.

The V call is TRBV4-3, the J call TRBJ1-1; TRBD1 is a possible D gene (5 bases). The V and J ends lost 8 bases and 2 bases respectively, with 12 bases between them. CDR1 is LGHNA and CDR2 is YSLEER in the germline V gene. CDR3 length: 13 residues. The DNA of the CDR3 is TGCGCCAGCGGAGACAGCCCAAACACTGAAGCTTTCTTT. Its protein is CASGDSPNTEAFF.

A word on this clone: A junction boundary mismatches the germline segment, possibly from a read error. The J gene is TRBJ2-7, the V gene TRBV27; no clear D. CDR3 size: 14 residues. Germline lookup yields CDR1 MNHEY and CDR2 SMNVEV (reference sequence). The CDR3 sequence: CASSPDRTVPPPSF. CDR3 coding DNA: TGTGCCAGCAGTCCGGACCGGACGGTCCCCCCTCCGAGCTTC.

J is TRBJ2-5 and V is TRBV7-9, with 8 nucleotides matching TRBD1. Trimming at V came to 3 bases and at J to 1 base, leaving 10 bases not matched to a gene. CDR1 is SEHNR, CDR2 FQNEAQ, per germline (reference sequence). The CDR3 runs to 17 residues. CDR3 DNA: TGTGCCAGCAGCTTCCAGGGGGCGCTTACTGGCCAAGAGACCCAGTACTTC. It codes for CASSFQGALTGQETQYF.

The chain employs TRBV7-3 and TRBJ2-1, with no clear D. The V and J ends lost 5 bases and 2 bases respectively, with 13 bases between them. The CDR3 runs to 15 residues. Germline loops: CDR1 SGHTA, CDR2 FQGTGA. The CDR3 is CASSPPERTYNEQFF. In DNA, the CDR3 is TGTGCCAGCAGCCCCCCGGAGAGGACCTACAATGAGCAGTTCTTC.

Concerning this clone: This sequence may be a read error, since a much larger clone differs from it by one base. The gene calls are TRBV27 and TRBJ2-3; a weak D match, TRBD1 (6 bases). Deletions cut 4 bases from V and 2 bases from J, with 19 bases between. The CDR3 extends over 17 amino acids. CDR1 is MNHEY, CDR2 SMNVEV, per germline (reference sequence). The CDR3 DNA reads TGTGCCAGCAGTTCCCCCCTCAGGGGTGCGGACACAGATACGCAGTATTTT. As protein: CASSSPLRGADTDTQYF.

This clone was recorded a few times. The chain couples TRBV21-1 to TRBJ2-7; the table's D call, TRBD2, has no DNA check behind it. TRBV21-1 has pseudogene status. This CDR3 comprises 14 residues. CDR3 loop: CASSKLRRAYEQYF. The CDR3 coding sequence is TGTGCCAGCAGCAAATTACGGCGGGCCTACGAGCAGTACTTC.

This rearrangement joins TRBV19 to TRBJ2-5; TRBD2 matches 11 bases. The CDR3 is 16 residues long. The germline V gene encodes CDR1 LNHDA and CDR2 SQIVND (reference sequence). Trimming removed 4 bases from V and 4 bases from J; junction bases left unmatched: 8. In DNA form, the CDR3 reads TGTGCCAGTAGTAACCAGCTAGCGGGAGGAGTAGAGACCCAGTACTTC. This codes for CASSNQLAGGVETQYF.

The rearrangement joins TRBV12-5 to TRBJ2-1, with no clear D. CDR3 length equals 13 residues. Trimming pared 1 base from V and 7 bases from J, leaving 8 bases between. Germline V gene lookup returns CDR1 LGHNT and CDR2 FRNRAP. CDR3 nucleotide sequence: TGTGCTAGTGGTTTGGGGGTAGGTAATGAGCAGTTCTTC. Amino acids: CASGLGVGNEQFF.

The chain carries TRBV18 and TRBJ1-2; D uncertain. The ends were cut back, 1 base at V and 2 bases at J, with 14 bases in the middle. The germline CDR1 and CDR2 sequences are KGHSH and LQKENI. The length of the CDR3 is 16 residues. CDR3 in amino acids: CASSPLLMGPNYGYTF. CDR3 nucleotides: TGTGCCAGCTCACCACTTCTTATGGGTCCCAACTATGGCTACACCTTC.

This clone was detected only once. The CDR3 coding sequence is TGTGCCAGCAGTGAACAGGGGTTGGGCACTGAAGCTTTCTTT. Translation gives CASSEQGLGTEAFF. The chain links TRBV6-1 to TRBJ1-1, with D possibly matching TRBD1 (6 bases). Trimming removed 2 bases at V and 4 bases at J, with 11 bases between. Germline V gene sequence: CDR1 MNHNS, CDR2 SASEGT. CDR3 length: 14 residues.

Comment on this clone: Being one base from a much bigger clone, this may be a read error. The chain joins TRBV7-9 to TRBJ2-7; no clear D gene. Trimming stripped 4 bases from V and 2 bases from J, with 0 bases between. The CDR3 contains 10 residues. The germline gives CDR1 SEHNR, CDR2 FQNEAQ (reference sequence). This chain's CDR3 is CASSSYEQYF. The DNA for the CDR3 is TGTGCCAGCAGCTCCTACGAGCAGTACTTC.

This clone was picked up one time. The gene calls are TRBV7-9 and TRBJ2-1, with 8 bases lining up with TRBD1. Trimming removed 1 base from V and 7 bases from J; junction bases left unmatched: 12. Germline V CDR1 and CDR2: SEHNR, FQNEAQ (reference sequence). The CDR3 contains 17 residues. The CDR3 protein is CASSLGTGYGDNNEQFF. The CDR3 DNA reads TGTGCCAGCAGCTTAGGGACAGGGTACGGGGATAATAATGAGCAGTTCTTC.

This clone was seen once. The chain uses TRBV19 and TRBJ2-1; TRBD2 agrees at 14 bases. The CDR3 runs to 18 residues. V dropped 6 bases and J dropped 0; count of bases not matched to a gene: 7. Germline lookup yields CDR1 LNHDA and CDR2 SQIVND (reference sequence). As DNA, the CDR3 is TGTGCCAGTAGCTCGGGACTAGCGGGGGAGAGCTCCTACAATGAGCAGTTCTTC. It is translated as CASSSGLAGESSYNEQFF.

This chain uses TRBV5-4 with TRBJ2-7; 8 nucleotides align to TRBD2. The germline gives CDR1 SGHNT, CDR2 YYREEE (reference sequence). The CDR3 consists of 13 residues. Unmatched junction bases numbered 9, after V lost 4 bases and J lost 9 bases. This CDR3 is CASSGLASKRQYF. The CDR3, as DNA: TGTGCCAGCAGCGGACTAGCTTCGAAGCGGCAGTACTTC.

In its sample, this clone was seen a few times. V is TRBV11-2 and J is TRBJ2-3; TRBD2 agrees at 8 bases. Per germline, CDR1 SGHAT and CDR2 FQNNGV. V shed 0 bases, J shed 4 bases, and the junction held 9 bases outside the gene matches. The CDR3 consists of 17 residues. This CDR3 is CASSLDWRAGVADTQYF. As DNA, the CDR3 is TGTGCCAGCAGCTTAGATTGGAGAGCGGGAGTCGCAGATACGCAGTATTTT.

The gene calls are TRBV5-1 and TRBJ1-3; no firm D call. V dropped 1 base and J dropped 0 bases, with 8 bases sitting between them. The CDR3 spans 15 residues. Germline V CDR1 and CDR2: SGHRS, YFSETQ. The CDR3, as DNA: TGCGCCAGCAGCTTGTTAGGCATCTCTGGAAACACCATATATTTT. It codes for CASSLLGISGNTIYF. The full variable domain, completed using reference TRBV5-1 and TRBJ1-3, is KAGVTQTPRYLIKTRGQQVTLSCSPISGHRSVSWYQQTPGQGLQFLFEYFSETQRNKGNFPGRFSGRQFSNSRSEMNVSTLELGDSALYLCASSLLGISGNTIYFGEGSWLTVV.